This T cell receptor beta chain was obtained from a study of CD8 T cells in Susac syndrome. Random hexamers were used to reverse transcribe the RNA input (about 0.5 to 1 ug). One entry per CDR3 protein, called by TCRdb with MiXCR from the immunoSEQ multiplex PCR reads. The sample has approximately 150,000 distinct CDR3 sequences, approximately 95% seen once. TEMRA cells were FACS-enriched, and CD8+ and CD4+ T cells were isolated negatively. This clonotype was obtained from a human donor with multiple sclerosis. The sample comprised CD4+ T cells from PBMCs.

CDR3 in amino acids: CATEGTGEGTDTQYF. DNA of the CDR3: TGTGCCACCGAAGGGACAGGGGAGGGCACAGATACGCAGTATTTT. The chain couples TRBV24-1 to TRBJ2-3; 10 bases line up with TRBD1. From germline, CDR1 is KGHDR and CDR2 SFDVKD. Trimming took 9 bases from V and 1 from J; bases not matched to a gene: 6. This CDR3 has 15 residues.